This T cell receptor beta chain was sequenced for a study of cytomegalovirus exposure and HLA in healthy donors. Study-wide results and limits: Based on reports, TCR beta sequences accurately predicted HLA-A and HLA-B alleles for most subjects. Through in vitro validation, three CMV-associated chains were shown to be specific for CMV antigens. Rarity marked most TCR sequences, yet some public TCRs occurred in many donors. In a later analysis, specific HLA alleles were associated with over 15,000 TCR beta sequences at a 0.05 false discovery rate.

Vbeta (60) and Jbeta (13) primers were used in the PCR. Repertoires were generated with immunoSEQ multiplex PCR, while TCRdb's copy carries only in-frame clones and drops some. Seen here are 150,000 to 200,000 clones, around 82% observed once, and the top ten hold more than 1.5%. Note on this clone: Its specificity is unknown. This sample also contains other DNA sequences that code for the same CDR3.

Source material: PBMCs. This TCR came from a man aged 18 to 30 in good health and CMV-seronegative.

CDR3 in DNA: TGCGCCAGCAGCTTGGGCAGCGGGAACACTGAAGCTTTCTTT. Protein sequence: CASSLGSGNTEAFF. The V call is TRBV5-1, the J call TRBJ1-1, with D unresolved. Germline V gives CDR1 SGHRS, CDR2 YFSETQ. V lost 0 bases and J 1 base, leaving 7 bases between the germline ends. This CDR3 comprises 14 residues.